A selection of T cell receptor beta chains follows, all from one sample in a study of beta chain features in type 1 diabetes. Method: immunoSEQ multiplex PCR; TCRdb's copy keeps in-frame clones and lacks some. This sample carries 350,000 to 450,000 clones, about 14% of them seen once, and the ten largest clones take 0.03% to 0.04%. Sequencing was carried out using naive CD4+ T cells from blood. The receptors were sampled from a man under 40 in good health. CDR3s include the opening cysteine and the closing phenylalanine or tryptophan. A D gene is named only where the DNA matches it firmly.

V gene	D gene	CDR3 protein
TRBV10-3	TRBD2	CAISESAGGPDTQYF
TRBV7-2	.	CASSSGLGGETQYF
TRBV7-8	TRBD2	CASSLTSGISGTQYF
TRBV5-4	TRBD2	CASSGSSGRGDTQYF
TRBV23-1	TRBD1	CASSQKDRYYGYTF
TRBV7-9	.	CASSELSSTGELFF
TRBV5-4	.	CASSQAGSFPETQYF
TRBV11-2	TRBD1	CASSRPQGNNEQFF
TRBV2	TRBD2	CASSEHLAGKLEQFF
TRBV4-1	.	CASSQGSGYNSPLHF
TRBV9	TRBD2	CASSRLAGEETQYF
TRBV29-1	.	CSVELGHGEQFF
TRBV6-6	.	CASSSPGEDNYGYTF
TRBV5-4	.	CASSSKQELNSPLHF
TRBV9	.	CASSVFDSTGELFF
TRBV5-4	.	CASSSSSDQPQHF
TRBV11-3	.	CASSLSPADTQYF
TRBV13	.	CASSSYTGGNTIYF
TRBV13	TRBD1	CASSFPDRVSEQYF
TRBV7-9	TRBD1	CAGQEGSGGYTF
TRBV18	.	CASSPGDKKAFF
TRBV29-1	TRBD1	CSVRDRVYTGELFF
TRBV30	.	CAWTDGYEKLFF
TRBV4-3	.	CASSQDPPRGSYNEQFF
TRBV9	.	CASSVSTGRIYGYTF
TRBV25-1	.	CASARDLGTEAFF
TRBV7-2	.	CASSLEASTDTQYF
TRBV5-1	.	CASSNVQDNSPLHF
TRBV5-4	.	CASSLDDYEQYF
TRBV7-2	.	CASSLGATANQPQHF
TRBV6-5	.	CASSEGDYPGELFF
TRBV9	.	CASSGDRLPGGNTIYF
TRBV25-1	.	CASSESGFLGRGKLFF
TRBV25-1	.	CASIGGLYGYTF
TRBV15	TRBD2	CATGRTSGADTQYF
TRBV4-1	.	CASSQDRALDSPLHF
TRBV5-4	.	CASSAGRPAFEAFF
TRBV9	.	CASRETTRGYTEAFF
TRBV29-1	TRBD1	CSASTGANTEAFF
TRBV9	TRBD2	CASSVETSGSYNEQFF
TRBV5-4	.	CASSPASVNQETQYF
TRBV7-2	TRBD1	CASSVGQGTYNEQFF
TRBV7-9	TRBD2	CASRSLLLAGFYNEQFF
TRBV20-1	.	CSARLGETQYF